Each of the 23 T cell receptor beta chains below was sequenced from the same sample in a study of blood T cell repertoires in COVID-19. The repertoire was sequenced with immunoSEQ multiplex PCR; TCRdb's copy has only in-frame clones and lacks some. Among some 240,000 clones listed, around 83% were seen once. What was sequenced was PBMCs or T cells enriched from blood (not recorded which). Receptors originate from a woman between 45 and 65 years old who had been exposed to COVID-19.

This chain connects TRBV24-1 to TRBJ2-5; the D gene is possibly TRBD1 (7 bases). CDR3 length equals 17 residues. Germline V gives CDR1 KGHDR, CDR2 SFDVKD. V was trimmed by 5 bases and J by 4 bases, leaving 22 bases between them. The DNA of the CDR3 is TGTGCCACCAGTGTCGGGGGCCTAGGGGGCATAGGAGAGACCCAGTACTTC. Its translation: CATSVGGLGGIGETQYF.

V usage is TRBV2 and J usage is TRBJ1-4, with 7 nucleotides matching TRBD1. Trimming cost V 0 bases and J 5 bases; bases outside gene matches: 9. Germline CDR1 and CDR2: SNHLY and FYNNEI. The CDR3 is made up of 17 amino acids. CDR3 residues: CASSEAPETGFNEKLFF. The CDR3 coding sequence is TGTGCCAGCAGTGAAGCTCCCGAGACAGGGTTCAATGAAAAACTGTTTTTT.

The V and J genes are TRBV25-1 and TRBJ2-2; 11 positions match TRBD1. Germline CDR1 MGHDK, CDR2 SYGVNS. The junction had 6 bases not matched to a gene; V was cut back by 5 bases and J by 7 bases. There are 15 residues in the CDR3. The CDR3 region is CASSSGTGGGGELFF. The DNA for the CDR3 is TGTGCCAGCAGTTCCGGGACAGGGGGAGGCGGGGAGCTGTTTTTT.

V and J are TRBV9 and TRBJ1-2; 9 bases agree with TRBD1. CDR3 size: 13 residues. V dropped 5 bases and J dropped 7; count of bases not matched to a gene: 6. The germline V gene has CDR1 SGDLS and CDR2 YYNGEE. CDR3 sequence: CASRRTGESGYTF. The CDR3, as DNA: TGTGCCAGCAGACGGACAGGGGAAAGTGGCTACACCTTC.

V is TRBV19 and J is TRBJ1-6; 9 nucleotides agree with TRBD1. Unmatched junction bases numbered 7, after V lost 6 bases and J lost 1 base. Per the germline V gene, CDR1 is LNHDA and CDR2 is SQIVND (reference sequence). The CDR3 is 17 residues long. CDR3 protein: CASSSGQGSSYNSPLHF. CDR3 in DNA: TGTGCCAGTAGCAGCGGACAGGGGAGTTCCTATAATTCACCCCTCCACTTT.

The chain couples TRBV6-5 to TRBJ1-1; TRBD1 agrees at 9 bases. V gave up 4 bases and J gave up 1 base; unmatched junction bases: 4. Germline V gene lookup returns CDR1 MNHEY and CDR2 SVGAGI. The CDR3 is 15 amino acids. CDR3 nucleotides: TGTGCCAGCAGTTCGGGACAGGGACCGAACACTGAAGCTTTCTTT. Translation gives CASSSGQGPNTEAFF.

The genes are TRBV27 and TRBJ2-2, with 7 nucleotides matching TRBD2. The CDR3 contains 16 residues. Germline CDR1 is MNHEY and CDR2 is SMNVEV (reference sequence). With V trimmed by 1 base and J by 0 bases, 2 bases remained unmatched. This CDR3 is CASSLFAGANTGELFF. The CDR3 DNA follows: TGTGCCAGCAGTTTATTTGCGGGGGCGAACACCGGGGAGCTGTTTTTT.

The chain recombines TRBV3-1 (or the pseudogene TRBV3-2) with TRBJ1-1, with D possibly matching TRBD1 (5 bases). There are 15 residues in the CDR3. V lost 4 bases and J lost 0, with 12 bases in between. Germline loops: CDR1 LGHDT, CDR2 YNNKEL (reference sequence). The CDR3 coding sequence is TGTGCCAGCAGCCCTCGGGGGATCCTGAACACTGAAGCTTTCTTT. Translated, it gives CASSPRGILNTEAFF.

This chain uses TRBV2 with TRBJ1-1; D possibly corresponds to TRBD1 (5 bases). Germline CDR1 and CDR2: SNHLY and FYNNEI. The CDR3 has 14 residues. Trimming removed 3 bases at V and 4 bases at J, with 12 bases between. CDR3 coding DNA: TGTGCCAGCAGTGAGGGGCAGCAACCCACTGAAGCTTTCTTT. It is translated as CASSEGQQPTEAFF.

CDR3 amino acids: CASSKRGPPGQGKVETQYF. CDR3 DNA sequence: TGTGCCAGCAGCAAGCGGGGGCCCCCGGGACAGGGGAAGGTGGAGACCCAGTACTTC. The V and J genes are TRBV21-1 and TRBJ2-5; the table calls TRBD1, which could not be checked here. TRBV21-1 is a recognized pseudogene. The CDR3 extends over 19 amino acids.

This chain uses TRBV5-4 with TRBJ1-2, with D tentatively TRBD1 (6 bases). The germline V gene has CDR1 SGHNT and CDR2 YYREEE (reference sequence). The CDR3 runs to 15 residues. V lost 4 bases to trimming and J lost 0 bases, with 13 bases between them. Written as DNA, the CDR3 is TGTGCCAGCAGCCCTACAGGGTTTGCTAACTATGGCTACACCTTC. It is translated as CASSPTGFANYGYTF.

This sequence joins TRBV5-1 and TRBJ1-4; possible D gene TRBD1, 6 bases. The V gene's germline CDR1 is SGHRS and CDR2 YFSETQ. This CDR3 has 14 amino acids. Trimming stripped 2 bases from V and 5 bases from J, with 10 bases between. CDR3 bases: TGCGCCAGCAGCTTCGCAGGGGAAAATGAAAAACTGTTTTTT. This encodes CASSFAGENEKLFF.

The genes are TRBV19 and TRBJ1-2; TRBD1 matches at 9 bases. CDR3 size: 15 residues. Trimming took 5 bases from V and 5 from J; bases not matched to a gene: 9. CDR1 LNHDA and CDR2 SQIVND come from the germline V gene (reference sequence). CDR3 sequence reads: CASSAGTGKWYGYTF. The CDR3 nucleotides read TGTGCCAGTAGTGCCGGGACAGGGAAGTGGTATGGCTACACCTTC.

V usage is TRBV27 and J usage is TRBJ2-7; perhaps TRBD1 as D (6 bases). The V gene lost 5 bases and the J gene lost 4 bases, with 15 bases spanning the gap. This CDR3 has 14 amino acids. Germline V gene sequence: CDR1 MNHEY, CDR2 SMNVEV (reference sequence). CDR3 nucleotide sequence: TGTGCCAGCAGTCCAGCAGGGGAGAAGTACGAGCAGTACTTC. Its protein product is CASSPAGEKYEQYF.

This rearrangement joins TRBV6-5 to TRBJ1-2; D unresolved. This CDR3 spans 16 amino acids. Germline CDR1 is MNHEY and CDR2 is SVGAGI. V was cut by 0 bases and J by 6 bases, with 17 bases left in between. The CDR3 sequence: CASSYSRRLGSHGYTF. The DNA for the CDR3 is TGTGCCAGCAGTTACTCGCGACGTCTCGGGTCTCATGGCTACACCTTC.

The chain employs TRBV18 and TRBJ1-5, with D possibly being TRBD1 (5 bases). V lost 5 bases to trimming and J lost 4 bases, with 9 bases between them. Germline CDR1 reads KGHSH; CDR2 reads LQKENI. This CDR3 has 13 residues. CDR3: CASSVDRNQPQHF. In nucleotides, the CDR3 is TGTGCCAGCTCAGTTGACAGAAATCAGCCCCAGCATTTT.

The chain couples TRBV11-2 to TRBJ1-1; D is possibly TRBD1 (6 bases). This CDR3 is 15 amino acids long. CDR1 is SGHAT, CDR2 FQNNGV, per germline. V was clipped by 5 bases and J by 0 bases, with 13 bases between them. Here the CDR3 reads CASSRRGTMNTEAFF. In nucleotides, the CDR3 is TGTGCCAGCAGCCGTAGGGGGACCATGAACACTGAAGCTTTCTTT.

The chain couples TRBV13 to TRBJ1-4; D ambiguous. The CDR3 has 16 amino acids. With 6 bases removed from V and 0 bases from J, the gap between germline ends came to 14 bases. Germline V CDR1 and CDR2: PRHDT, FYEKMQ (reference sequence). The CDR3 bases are TGTGCCAGCAGTCAAAGAGAGGGCGCAACTAATGAAAAACTGTTTTTT. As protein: CASSQREGATNEKLFF.

The CDR3 loop is CASSSTGMGATDTQYF. CDR3 DNA: TGTGCCAGCAGCTCGACAGGGATGGGGGCGACAGATACGCAGTATTTT. This chain uses TRBV7-6 with TRBJ2-3; 7 bases align to TRBD1. The CDR3 has 16 amino acids. J was trimmed by 3 bases and V by 4 bases; bases with no gene match: 10. CDR1 is SGHVS and CDR2 is FNYEAQ in the germline V gene.

CDR3 in amino acids: CASSDGLFTDGYTF. CDR3 sequence (DNA): TGTGCCAGCAGTGATGGCTTATTTACCGATGGCTACACCTTC. The rearrangement links TRBV5-5 to TRBJ1-2; no firm D call. V shed 5 bases and J shed 6 bases, with 17 bases lying between them. The germline V gene encodes CDR1 SGHKS and CDR2 YYEKEE (reference sequence). The CDR3 consists of 14 residues.

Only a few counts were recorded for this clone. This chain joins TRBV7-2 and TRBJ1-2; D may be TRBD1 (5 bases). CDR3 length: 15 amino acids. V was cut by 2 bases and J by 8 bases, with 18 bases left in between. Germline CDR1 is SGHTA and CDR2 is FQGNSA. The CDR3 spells CASSLSHAGEHGYTF. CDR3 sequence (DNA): TGTGCCAGCAGCTTATCCCACGCGGGGGAGCACGGCTACACCTTC.

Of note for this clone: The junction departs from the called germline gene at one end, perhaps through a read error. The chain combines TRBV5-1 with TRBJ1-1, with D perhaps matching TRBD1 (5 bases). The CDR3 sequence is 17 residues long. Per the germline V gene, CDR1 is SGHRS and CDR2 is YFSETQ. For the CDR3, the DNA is TGTGCCAGCAGCTTCGAGGCGGGACGGACCGGATACACTGAAGCTTTCTTT. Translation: CASSFEAGRTGYTEAFF.

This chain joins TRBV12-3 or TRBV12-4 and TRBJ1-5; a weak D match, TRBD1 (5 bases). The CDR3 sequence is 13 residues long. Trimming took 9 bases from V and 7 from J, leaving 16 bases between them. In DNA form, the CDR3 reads TGTGCCAGTACGGGGGGACTATACCAGCCCCAGCATTTT. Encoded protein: CASTGGLYQPQHF.